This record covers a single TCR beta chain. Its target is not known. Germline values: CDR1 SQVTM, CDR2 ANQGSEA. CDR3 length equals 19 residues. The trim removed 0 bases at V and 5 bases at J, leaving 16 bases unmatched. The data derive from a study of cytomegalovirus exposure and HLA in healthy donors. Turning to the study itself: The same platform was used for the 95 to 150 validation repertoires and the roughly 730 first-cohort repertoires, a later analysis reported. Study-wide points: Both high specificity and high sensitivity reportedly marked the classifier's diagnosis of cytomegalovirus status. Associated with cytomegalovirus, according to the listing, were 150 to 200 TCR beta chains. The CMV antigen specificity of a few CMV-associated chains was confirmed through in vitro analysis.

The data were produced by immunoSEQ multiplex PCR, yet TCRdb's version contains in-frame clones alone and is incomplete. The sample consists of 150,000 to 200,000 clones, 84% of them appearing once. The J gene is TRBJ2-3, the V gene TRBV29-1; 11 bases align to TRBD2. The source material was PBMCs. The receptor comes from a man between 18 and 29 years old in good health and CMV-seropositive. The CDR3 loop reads CSVEDRGGRLAGSQDTQYF. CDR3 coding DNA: TGCAGCGTTGAAGATAGAGGAGGGAGACTAGCGGGATCGCAAGATACGCAGTATTTT.